A single sample is the source of the 16 T cell receptor beta chains below, sequenced in a study of cytomegalovirus exposure and HLA in healthy donors. The PCR contained 60 Vbeta and 13 Jbeta primers. Assay: immunoSEQ multiplex PCR; the TCRdb copy retains only in-frame clones and omits some. Here the sample spans about 180,000 clones, more than 65% being singletons. Sequenced input: PBMCs. These receptors originate from a woman aged 50 to 65 in good health and CMV-seronegative.

This clone was seen only a few times. V is TRBV30 and J is TRBJ2-5; weak D call: TRBD1 (6 bases). The CDR3 covers 14 residues. Trimming removed 2 bases at V and 1 base at J, with 11 bases between. Germline lookup yields CDR1 GTSNPN and CDR2 SVGIG (reference sequence). CDR3: CAWSQRTAQETQYF. CDR3 coding DNA: TGTGCCTGGAGTCAACGGACAGCCCAAGAGACCCAGTACTTC.

The sample holds a few counts of this clone. The chain combines TRBV28 with TRBJ1-1; D may be TRBD1 (5 bases). With 11 bases removed from V and 4 bases from J, the gap between germline ends came to 17 bases. CDR1 and CDR2 (germline): MDHEN, SYDVKM. The CDR3 length is 13 residues. The CDR3 DNA follows: TGTGCCGGGACGGGCGGGGTGGGCACTGAAGCTTTCTTT. Translating it yields CAGTGGVGTEAFF.

The V call is TRBV5-1, the J call TRBJ2-7, with 10 bases fitting TRBD1. The CDR3 is made up of 14 amino acids. Germline V lookup: CDR1 SGHRS, CDR2 YFSETQ. The V and J ends lost 1 base and 4 bases, in that order; junction bases with no gene match: 2. CDR3 sequence reads: CASSLPGQGYEQYF. CDR3 bases: TGCGCCAGCAGCTTGCCGGGACAGGGGTACGAGCAGTACTTC.

A remark on this clone: The junction departs from germline at one end; a sequencing error may be responsible. This sequence joins TRBV5-1 and TRBJ2-7, with TRBD1 matching 9 bases. The CDR3 covers 15 residues. Germline CDR1 SGHRS, CDR2 YFSETQ. CDR3 bases: TGCGCCGGCAGCCGCGGGACAGGGAGCGGAGGCGAGCAGTACTTC. Its protein product is CAGSRGTGSGGEQYF.

The chain carries TRBV5-1 and TRBJ1-1; 7 bases are shared with TRBD1. The trim removed 4 bases at V and 8 bases at J, leaving 5 bases unmatched. The CDR3 extends over 12 amino acids. Germline V gene sequence: CDR1 SGHRS, CDR2 YFSETQ. The CDR3 here is CASSLGTEEAFF. The CDR3 DNA reads TGCGCCAGCAGCCTCGGGACAGAAGAAGCTTTCTTT.

CDR3 amino acids: CASSVSRGLANEKLFF. The CDR3 bases are TGTGCCAGCAGCGTATCCAGGGGTTTGGCTAATGAAAAACTGTTTTTT. This sequence joins TRBV9 and TRBJ1-4, with D possibly matching TRBD1 (6 bases). The length of the CDR3 is 16 residues. Germline V lookup: CDR1 SGDLS, CDR2 YYNGEE. The V end was cut by 1 base, the J end by 3 bases, with 13 bases between.

This clone was recorded once. The gene calls are TRBV30 and TRBJ2-5, with a possible D match to TRBD2 (6 bases). This CDR3 has 13 residues. Germline CDR1 reads GTSNPN; CDR2 reads SVGIG (reference sequence). In DNA form, the CDR3 reads TGTGTCGGACGGGGGAGAAACCAAGAGACCCAGTACTTC. Its protein product is CVGRGRNQETQYF.

The chain couples TRBV28 to TRBJ2-7, with 9 positions matching TRBD1. The germline V gene encodes CDR1 MDHEN and CDR2 SYDVKM. The CDR3 contains 15 residues. Germline trimming cut 7 bases from V and 4 bases from J; bases unmatched to any gene: 11. In nucleotides, the CDR3 is TGTGCCAGCAAGGGGTTGGGACAGGGCATTTACGAGCAGTACTTC. It specifies CASKGLGQGIYEQYF.

This clone was seen only a few times. The rearrangement joins TRBV15 to TRBJ2-3; D may be TRBD2 (5 bases). The CDR3 has 16 amino acids. CDR1 is LNHNV and CDR2 is YYDKDF in the germline V gene (reference sequence). V was cut by 1 base and J by 3 bases, with 14 bases left in between. The CDR3 region has the DNA TGTGCCACCAGCAGAGGTGGTAGCGTACGGACAGATACGCAGTATTTT. Amino acids: CATSRGGSVRTDTQYF.

The chain uses TRBV4-1 and TRBJ1-3; D gene unclear. Germline V lookup: CDR1 MGHRA, CDR2 YSYEKL. Trimming cost V 1 base and J 0 bases, with 7 bases left between them. The CDR3 runs 15 residues. CDR3 protein: CASSQVAYSGNTIYF. The CDR3 nucleotides read TGCGCCAGCAGCCAAGTAGCCTACTCTGGAAACACCATATATTTT.

This chain connects TRBV7-9 to TRBJ2-5, with 8 positions matching TRBD1. The closer fit of TRBJ2-7 to the DNA end suggests the J call may be wrong. This CDR3 is built from 14 residues. CDR1 is SEHNR, CDR2 FQNEAQ, per germline (reference sequence). CDR3 protein: CASSSPDRVSEQYF. The CDR3, as DNA: TGTGCCAGCAGCTCGCCGGACAGGGTAAGCGAGCAGTACTTC.

The genes are TRBV28 and TRBJ2-1, with D possibly being TRBD2 (7 bases). Germline V lookup: CDR1 MDHEN, CDR2 SYDVKM. With 3 bases removed from V and 7 bases from J, the gap between germline ends came to 19 bases. This CDR3 comprises 16 residues. As DNA, the CDR3 is TGTGCCAGCAGTTTTGGAGGGGGAGGGGTGGGTAATGAGCAGTTCTTC. Amino acids: CASSFGGGGVGNEQFF.

The V call is TRBV11-2, the J call TRBJ1-1; tentative D call: TRBD1 (5 bases). Germline lookup yields CDR1 SGHAT and CDR2 FQNNGV. The CDR3 has 15 residues. Trimming pared 1 base from V and 6 bases from J, leaving 15 bases between. The CDR3 loop reads CASSLALGGDAEAFF. The CDR3 nucleotides are TGTGCCAGCAGCTTAGCGTTGGGAGGGGACGCTGAAGCTTTCTTT.

The J gene is TRBJ2-1, the V gene TRBV7-2; 14 nucleotides agree with TRBD2. This CDR3 has 17 amino acids. Trimming cost V 4 bases and J 5 bases; bases outside gene matches: 7. From germline, CDR1 is SGHTA and CDR2 FQGNSA. The CDR3 DNA is TGTGCCAGCAGCTGGGGGGGACTAGCGGGGGTCCACAATGAGCAGTTCTTC. This translates into CASSWGGLAGVHNEQFF.

This chain links TRBV4-1 with TRBJ1-4, with TRBD1 identical over 7 bases. The germline gives CDR1 MGHRA, CDR2 YSYEKL. V dropped 1 base and J dropped 0; count of bases not matched to a gene: 8. The CDR3 sequence is 18 residues long. The CDR3 nucleotides read TGCGCCAGCAGCCAAGCCGACCCGACAGGGACAACTAATGAAAAACTGTTTTTT. It specifies CASSQADPTGTTNEKLFF.

The rearrangement links TRBV2 to TRBJ2-7, with D uncertain. V lost 6 bases, J lost 9 bases, and 15 bases lay in between. CDR3 length: 12 residues. CDR1 and CDR2 (germline): SNHLY, FYNNEI. Here the CDR3 reads CASRLTRTGQYF. CDR3 coding DNA: TGTGCCAGCAGGCTCACCCGAACCGGGCAGTACTTC.